Below, one T cell receptor (beta chain) is given with its context. The sample is drawn from a study of T cell responses to AZD1222 COVID-19 vaccine. Generated by immunoSEQ multiplex PCR, the TCRdb table keeps only in-frame clones and is missing some. The sample lists 110,000 to 150,000 clones; just over 90% were seen once. V dropped 0 bases and J dropped 3 bases, with 11 bases sitting between them. CDR1 is MNHEY and CDR2 is SVGAGI in the germline V gene. The CDR3 consists of 16 residues. The sample consisted of peripheral blood, taken on day 0 of AZD1222 vaccination. The sequence was obtained from an adult in good health. The genes are TRBV6-5 and TRBJ1-4; weak D call: TRBD1 (5 bases). The chain's CDR3 is CASSYSKGLANEKLFF. In DNA, the CDR3 is TGTGCCAGCAGTTACTCGAAGGGGCTGGCTAATGAAAAACTGTTTTTT.